Following are 10 T cell receptor beta chains from one sample sequenced in a study of tumor and adjacent non-tumor tissue in lung cancer. The template was RNA from unsorted bulk tissue. TCRbeta libraries were built with three rounds of nested PCR, modified from ARM-PCR. TCRdb redid the calling of the multiplex PCR reads with MiXCR, one entry per CDR3 protein. The sample records approximately 90,000 distinct CDR3 sequences, 67% being singletons. The sequencing input was lung tumor tissue. The receptors were sampled from a man between 60 and 75 years old with non-small cell lung cancer.

This clonotype was detected only once. The V and J genes are TRBV20-1 and TRBJ1-3; 10 bases map to TRBD1. Germline V CDR1 and CDR2: DFQATT, SNEGSKA (reference sequence). The V segment lost 5 bases and the J segment 6 bases; nucleotides outside the gene matches: 13. The CDR3 has 16 amino acids. The CDR3 loop is CSAQTSGTGVENTIYF. Here the CDR3 DNA reads TGCAGTGCTCAGACCAGCGGGACAGGGGTCGAAAACACCATATATTTT.

The chain joins TRBV6-2 or TRBV6-3 to TRBJ1-2, with unresolved D. V shed 0 bases and J shed 10 bases, with 18 bases lying between them. Per germline, CDR1 MNHEY and CDR2 SVGEGT. The CDR3 runs to 15 residues. CDR3 loop: CASSYSERLGIVYTF. CDR3 DNA sequence: TGTGCCAGCAGTTACTCTGAACGGCTCGGTATTGTCTACACCTTC.

This clonotype was counted a single time. An end of the junction does not agree with germline; a read error may underlie this. The genes are TRBV6-2 or TRBV6-3 and TRBJ2-3, with D perhaps assigned TRBD1 or TRBD2 (5 bases each). The CDR3 contains 16 residues. In germline, CDR1 is MNHEY, CDR2 SVGEGT. The CDR3 coding sequence is TGTGTCAGCAGTTCCGGACTGGGGCTGGGCACAGATACGCAGTATTTT. It yields the protein CVSSSGLGLGTDTQYF.

This rearrangement joins TRBV4-1 to TRBJ1-1; no reliable D call. The CDR3 is made up of 13 amino acids. Trimming left V 1 base short and J 14 bases short, with 17 bases between. The germline CDR1 and CDR2 sequences are MGHRA and YSYEKL. The CDR3, as DNA: TGCGCCAGCAGCCAAGCTAGCAACACTCAAACCTTCTTT. It codes for CASSQASNTQTFF.

The chain carries TRBV5-6 and TRBJ1-2; a weak D match, TRBD1 (5 bases). The CDR3 length is 13 residues. Trimming removed 0 bases at V and 14 bases at J, with 17 bases between. Germline CDR1 reads SGHDT; CDR2 reads YYEEEE. The CDR3 sequence is CASSLEWGRIGTF. For the CDR3, the DNA is TGTGCCAGCAGCTTGGAGTGGGGCAGGATTGGTACCTTC. Full variable domain (remainder filled in from reference TRBV5-6 and TRBJ1-2): DAGVTQSPTHLIKTRGQQVTLRCSPKSGHDTVSWYQQALGQGPQFIFQYYEEEERQRGNFPDRFSGHQFPNYSSELNVNALLLGDSALYLCASSLEWGRIGTFGSGTRLTVV.

This clonotype was seen just once. Compared with germline, one end of the junction differs, possibly owing to a read error. The J gene is TRBJ2-1, the V gene TRBV11-2; D not resolved. Germline-derived CDR1 and CDR2 are SGHAT and FQNNGV. The length of the CDR3 is 14 residues. The CDR3 region is CASNLDGSRNEKFF. The CDR3 region has the DNA TGTGCCAGCAACTTAGACGGGTCCCGCAATGAGAAGTTCTTC. Full variable domain (remainder filled in from reference TRBV11-2 and TRBJ2-1): EAGVAQSPRYKIIEKRQSVAFWCNPISGHATLYWYQQILGQGPKLLIQFQNNGVVDDSQLPKDRFSAERLKGVDSTLKIQPAKLEDSAVYLCASNLDGSRNEKFFGPGTRLTVL.

On this clonotype itself: As the CDR3 is not closed by the conserved phenylalanine or tryptophan, this likely results from a read error. It is unclear where the CDR3 begins or ends on the DNA, so no DNA is shown, and the CDR3 is as TCRdb lists it. This sequence joins TRBV11-3 and TRBJ2-3; the tabulated D call, TRBD2, remains unverified against the DNA. The CDR3 contains 14 residues when both ends are counted. Germline V gene sequence: CDR1 SGHNT, CDR2 YENEEA. Here the CDR3 reads CASSLVDYTDTQYI.

The chain joins TRBV28 to TRBJ2-1; D not resolved. Trimming cost V 4 bases and J 0 bases, with 10 bases left between them. CDR3 length equals 15 residues. CDR1 and CDR2 (germline): MDHEN, SYDVKM. In nucleotides, the CDR3 is TGTGCCAGCAGTTCCCTCAGTGACTCCTACAATGAGCAGTTCTTC. Encoded protein: CASSSLSDSYNEQFF.

Remarks on this clonotype: A much bigger clone sits one base away, suggesting this may be a read error. The chain joins TRBV5-1 to TRBJ2-4, with 7 nucleotides matching TRBD2. In germline, CDR1 is SGHRS, CDR2 YFSETQ. The CDR3 is made up of 14 amino acids. CDR3 DNA: TGCACCAGCAGCTTGGGGGACTACGGAAACATTCAGTACTTC. Its protein is CTSSLGDYGNIQYF.

Notes on this clonotype: This sequence may be a read error, since a much larger clone differs from it by one base. The chain recombines TRBV20-1 with TRBJ2-7; D is perhaps TRBD2 (7 bases). The CDR3 extends over 13 amino acids. Germline V gene data show CDR1 as DFQATT and CDR2 as SNEGSKA (reference sequence). The CDR3 spells CGARGGRAYEQYF. The DNA of the CDR3 is TGCGGTGCTAGGGGGGGGAGGGCCTACGAGCAGTACTTC.